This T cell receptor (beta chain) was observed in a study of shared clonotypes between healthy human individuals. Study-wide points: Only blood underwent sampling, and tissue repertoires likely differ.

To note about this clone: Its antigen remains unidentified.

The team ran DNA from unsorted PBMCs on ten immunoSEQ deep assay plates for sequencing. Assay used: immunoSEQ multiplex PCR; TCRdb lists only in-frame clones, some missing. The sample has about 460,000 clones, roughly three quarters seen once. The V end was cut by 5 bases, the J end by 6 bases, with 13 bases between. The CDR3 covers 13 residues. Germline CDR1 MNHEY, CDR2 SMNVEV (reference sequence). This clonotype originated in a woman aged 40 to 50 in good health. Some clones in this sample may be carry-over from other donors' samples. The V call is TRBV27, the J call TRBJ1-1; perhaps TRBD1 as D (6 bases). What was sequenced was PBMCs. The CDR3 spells CASSRVSGAEAFF. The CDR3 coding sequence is TGTGCCAGCAGTCGCGTTTCAGGGGCTGAAGCTTTCTTT.